The TCR beta chain described here comes from a study of vaccination and CD4 T cells after COVID-19 (dated by TCRdb to between 2021 and 2022). The study in broad terms: Every convalescent patient had a positive nasal swab PCR test for SARS-CoV-2, with mild disease in roughly nine patients and severe disease in one. The convalescent cohort included six males and four females, with two Hispanic individuals, seven Caucasians, two Asians and one multiracial person. Each participant got two doses of either the Pfizer-BioNTech BNT162b2 vaccine (n=8) or the Moderna mRNA-1273 vaccine (n=2). Post-COVID blood samples were collected from convalescent patients a median of roughly 100 days after diagnosis, with a range of roughly 30 to 161 days. The time from the second vaccine dose to post-vaccine blood sampling had a median of approximately 72 days and ranged from about 12 to 241 days. For stimulating the cultures, overlapping spike peptide pools were used, derived from SARS-CoV-2 as well as from the common cold coronaviruses HCoV-NL63, HCoV-OC43 and HCoV-229E. Control cultures used a CEFX viral epitope pool as positive control, an HIV-1 Nef peptide pool as negative control, or no peptide. In under twelve COVID-19 convalescent patients and a few infection-naive healthy vaccine recipients, researchers compared the spike-specific CD4+ TCR repertoire from before mRNA vaccination with the repertoire from after.

Broad study findings and their caveats: Although the median number of SARS-CoV-2-reactive clonotypes went up from around 19 after infection to 38 after vaccination, the increase was not significant. Nearly all vaccine-specific clones in convalescent patients (304 of 307) were mono-reactive for SARS-CoV-2 spike rather than cross-reactive with common cold coronaviruses. The number of convalescent patients in the study was relatively small, and the study did not examine early timepoints following natural infection. In convalescent patients, a median about 84% of post-vaccine SARS-CoV-2-reactive clones were detected only after vaccination, and vaccine-specific priming was suggested by this finding.

The library came from PCR. DNA from cultured CD4+ T cells was subjected to TCR sequencing with the Oncomine TCR Beta short-read assay at the Johns Hopkins FTIC core. Genomic DNA was extracted from the cultured CD4+ T cells with the QIAamp micro DNA kit. Oncomine TCR Beta libraries made from cultured CD4+ T cells were pooled using unique dual indexes and sequenced on an Illumina iSeq 100. Under the source paper's analysis protocol: Non-productive sequences were filtered out, and CDR3s that did not start with C, did not end with F or W, or were shorter than 7 amino acids were discarded. Antigen-specific clonotypes were identified using the MANAFEST web application through comparison of peptide-stimulated wells with reference and other culture wells. For a clone to be called positive, the clone needed an FDR below 0.05, an odds ratio above 5, and a productive frequency above 0.1% in at least two of three replicate wells. Clonotypes that were significantly expanded in both SARS-CoV-2 spike wells and at least one common cold coronavirus spike condition were defined as cross-reactive. Using R version 3.6.1, CDR3 homology was evaluated through Levenshtein distances (stringdist) along with unrooted phylogenetic trees (ape). TCRdb ran its own pipeline on the public reads, namely fastp trimming at Q25 and MiXCR clone calling, and kept in-frame beta chains. Every CDR3 protein is listed once, alongside the most common genes and DNA of its rows. These V and J calls derive from TCRdb rather than the authors' analysis. This sample has some 11,000 distinct CDR3 sequences in its table, and 60% to 80% of those were observed once. About 12% of the sample comes from the top ten.

This sample's treatment or condition label indicates: roughly ten-day PBMC culture with coronavirus spike peptide pools or control peptides (ViraFEST assay). The ViraFEST assay was used in the study, in which antigen-specific T cells were expanded with peptide pools and expanded clonotypes were subsequently identified by TCR sequencing. Positive SARS-CoV-2 PCR tests in the convalescent patients dated from March to December 2020, before Alpha, Beta and Delta variants emerged in the United States. Each well held around 1.9 million PBMCs cultured with roughly 10 ug/ml peptide pools in IMDM containing roughly 4.7% human AB serum and 7.5 to 10 IU/ml IL-2. Half of the culture medium was replaced with fresh IL-2-containing medium on days 3 and 7. CD4+ T cells were isolated after 10 days of culture through negative selection using the EasySep CD4+ T cell isolation kit. PBMCs were separated from whole blood using Ficoll-Paque Plus gradient centrifugation and then either used fresh or cryopreserved at -140C. In general, triplicate wells were set up for every culture condition.

This clonotype was detected a few times. The specificity of this receptor is unknown. Within one base of it there is no much larger clone, and no base qualities were kept. Sequences DFQATT (CDR1) and SNEGSKA (CDR2) are obtained from the germline V gene (reference sequence). Relative to germline, V is 2 bases shorter and J is 3 bases shorter, with 16 bases between their ends. The CDR3 has 15 amino acids, counting the end cysteine and phenylalanine. The sequence is cut down to CDR3 DNA, 45 bases in frame from base 1. Sequenced: CD4+ T cells from blood, cultured in vitro. This TCR was recovered from a human donor who had recovered from COVID-19. Recombination connected TRBV20-1 to TRBJ1-1, with TRBD1 as a weak D call on 5 bases. The DNA sequence is as follows: TGCAGTGCTAGATGGTCCCGAGGGGCAGACACTGAAGCTTTCTTT. This gives the protein CSARWSRGADTEAFF.